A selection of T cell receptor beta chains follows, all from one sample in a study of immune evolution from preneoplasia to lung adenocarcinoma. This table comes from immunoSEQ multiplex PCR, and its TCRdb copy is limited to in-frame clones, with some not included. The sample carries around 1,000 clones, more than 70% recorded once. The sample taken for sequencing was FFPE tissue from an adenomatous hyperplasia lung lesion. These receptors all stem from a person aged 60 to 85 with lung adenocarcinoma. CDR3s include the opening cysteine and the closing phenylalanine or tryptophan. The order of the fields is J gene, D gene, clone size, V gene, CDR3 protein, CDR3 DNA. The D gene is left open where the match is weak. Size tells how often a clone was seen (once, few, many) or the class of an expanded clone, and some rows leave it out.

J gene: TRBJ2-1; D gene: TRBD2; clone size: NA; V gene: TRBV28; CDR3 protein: CASREAGASSYNEQFF; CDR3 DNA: TGTGCCAGCAGGGAAGCGGGGGCGAGCTCCTACAATGAGCAGTTCTTC
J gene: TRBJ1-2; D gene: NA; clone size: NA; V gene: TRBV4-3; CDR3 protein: CASSLSPRVGYGYTF; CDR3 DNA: TGCGCCAGCAGCCTATCCCCCAGGGTTGGCTATGGCTACACCTTC
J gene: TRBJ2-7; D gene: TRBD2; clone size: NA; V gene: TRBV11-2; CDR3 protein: CASSYGGSSYEQYF; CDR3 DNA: TGTGCCAGCAGCTACGGGGGGAGCTCCTACGAGCAGTACTTC
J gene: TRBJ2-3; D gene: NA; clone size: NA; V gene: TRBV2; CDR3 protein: CASSVGSYRGTDTQYF; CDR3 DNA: TGTGCCAGCAGTGTTGGCTCCTATAGGGGCACAGATACGCAGTATTTT
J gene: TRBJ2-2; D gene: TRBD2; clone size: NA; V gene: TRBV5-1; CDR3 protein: CASGTSGTGELFF; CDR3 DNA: TGCGCCAGCGGGACTAGCGGGACCGGGGAGCTGTTTTTT
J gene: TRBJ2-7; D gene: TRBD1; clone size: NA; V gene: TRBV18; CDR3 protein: CASSPRQGNSYEQYF; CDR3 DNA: TGTGCCAGCTCACCGAGACAGGGAAACTCCTACGAGCAGTACTTC
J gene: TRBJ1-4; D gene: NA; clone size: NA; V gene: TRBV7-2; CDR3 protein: CASSLVGLSNEKLFF; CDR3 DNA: TGTGCCAGCAGCTTAGTGGGGCTGAGTAATGAAAAACTGTTTTTT
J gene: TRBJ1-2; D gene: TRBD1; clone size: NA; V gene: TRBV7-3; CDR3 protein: CASSETGITNYGYTF; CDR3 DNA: TGTGCCAGCAGCGAGACAGGGATCACCAACTATGGCTACACCTTC
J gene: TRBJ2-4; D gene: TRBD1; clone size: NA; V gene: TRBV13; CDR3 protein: CASSYLTGGVGNIQYF; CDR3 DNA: TGTGCCAGCAGCTATCTTACAGGGGGCGTAGGAAACATTCAGTACTTC
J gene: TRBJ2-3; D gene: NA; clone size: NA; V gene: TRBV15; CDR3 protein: CATSREGTQTTDTQYF; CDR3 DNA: TGTGCCACCAGCAGAGAAGGAACTCAGACCACAGATACGCAGTATTTT
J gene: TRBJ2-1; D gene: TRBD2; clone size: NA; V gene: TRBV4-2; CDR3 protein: CASSQDPSSGWGLFF; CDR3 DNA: TGTGCCAGCAGCCAAGATCCATCTAGCGGGTGGGGGTTGTTCTTC
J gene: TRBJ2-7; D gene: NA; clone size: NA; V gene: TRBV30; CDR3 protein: CAWSRGIGTEQYF; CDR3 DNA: TGTGCCTGGAGTCGGGGAATCGGAACCGAGCAGTACTTC
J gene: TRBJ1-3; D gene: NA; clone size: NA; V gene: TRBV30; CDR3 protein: CAWDFSGNTIYF; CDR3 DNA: TGTGCCTGGGACTTCTCTGGAAACACCATATATTTT
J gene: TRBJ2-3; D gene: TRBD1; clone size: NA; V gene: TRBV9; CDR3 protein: CASSARDSFTDTQYF; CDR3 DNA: TGTGCCAGCAGCGCCAGGGACAGCTTCACAGATACGCAGTATTTT
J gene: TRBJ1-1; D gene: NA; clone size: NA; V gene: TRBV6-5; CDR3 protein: CASSSPTRNTEAFF; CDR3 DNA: TGTGCCAGCAGTTCTCCGACACGGAACACTGAAGCTTTCTTT
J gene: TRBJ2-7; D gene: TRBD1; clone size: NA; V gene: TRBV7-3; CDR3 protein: CASSARGTGGDEQYF; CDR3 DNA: TGTGCCAGCAGCGCCCGGGGGACAGGGGGCGACGAGCAGTACTTC
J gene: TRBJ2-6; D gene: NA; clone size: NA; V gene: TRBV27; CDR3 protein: CASSLEAAGANVLTF; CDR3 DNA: TGTGCCAGCAGTTTAGAAGCCGCCGGGGCCAACGTCCTGACTTTC
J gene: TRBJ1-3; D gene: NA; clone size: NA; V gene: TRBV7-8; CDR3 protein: CASSLTGPTISGNTIYF; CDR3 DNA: TGTGCCAGCAGCCTAACGGGCCCCACGATCTCTGGAAACACCATATATTTT
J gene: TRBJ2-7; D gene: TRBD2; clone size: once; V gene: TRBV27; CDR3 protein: CASSLGGRGLAYEQYF; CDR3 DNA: TGTGCCAGCAGTTTGGGGGGTAGGGGACTAGCCTACGAGCAGTACTTC
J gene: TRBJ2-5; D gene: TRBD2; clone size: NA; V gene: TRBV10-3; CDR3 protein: CAISESNLAGGKQETQYF; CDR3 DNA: TGTGCCATCAGTGAGTCGAATCTAGCGGGGGGTAAACAAGAGACCCAGTACTTC
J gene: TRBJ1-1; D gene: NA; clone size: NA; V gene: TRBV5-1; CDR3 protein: CASSLRPGELAEAFF; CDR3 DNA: TGCGCCAGCAGCTTGCGTCCAGGGGAATTGGCTGAAGCTTTCTTT
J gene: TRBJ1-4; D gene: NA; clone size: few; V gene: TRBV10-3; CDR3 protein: CAISDLGEKLFF; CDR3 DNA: TGTGCCATCTCGGACCTGGGTGAAAAACTGTTTTTT
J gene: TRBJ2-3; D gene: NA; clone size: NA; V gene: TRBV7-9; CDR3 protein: CASSLSDSGDTQYF; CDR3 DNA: TGTGCCAGCAGCTTATCTGACAGTGGGGATACGCAGTATTTT
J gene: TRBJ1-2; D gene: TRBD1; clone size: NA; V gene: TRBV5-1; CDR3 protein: CASSSNQGAAGYGYTF; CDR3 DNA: TGCGCCAGCAGCTCCAATCAGGGGGCGGCGGGGTATGGCTACACCTTC
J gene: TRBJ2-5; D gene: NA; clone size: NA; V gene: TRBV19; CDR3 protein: CASSIGRGQETQYF; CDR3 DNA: TGTGCCAGTAGTATAGGTCGAGGGCAAGAGACCCAGTACTTC
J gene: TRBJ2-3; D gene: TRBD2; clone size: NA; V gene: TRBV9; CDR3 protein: CASSVEGWERGPDTQYF; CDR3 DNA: TGTGCCAGCAGCGTAGAAGGGTGGGAGCGGGGGCCAGATACGCAGTATTTT
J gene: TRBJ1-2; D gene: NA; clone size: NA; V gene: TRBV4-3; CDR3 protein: CASSQEWLKYGYTF; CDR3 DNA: TGCGCCAGCAGCCAAGAATGGCTAAAGTATGGCTACACCTTC
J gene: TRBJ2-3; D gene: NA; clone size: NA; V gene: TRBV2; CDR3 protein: CASSEMAGGTDTQYF; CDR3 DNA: TGTGCCAGCAGTGAAATGGCAGGGGGCACAGATACGCAGTATTTT
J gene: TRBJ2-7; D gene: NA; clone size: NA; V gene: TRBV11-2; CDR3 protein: CASSLGGGYEQYF; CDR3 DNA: TGTGCCAGCAGCTTAGGTGGGGGCTACGAGCAGTACTTC
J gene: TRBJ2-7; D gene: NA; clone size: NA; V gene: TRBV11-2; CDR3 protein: CASSPGLQGFEQYF; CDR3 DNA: TGTGCCAGCAGCCCTGGGTTACAGGGTTTCGAGCAGTACTTC
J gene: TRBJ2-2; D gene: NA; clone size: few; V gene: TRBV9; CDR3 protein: CASSPSNTGELFF; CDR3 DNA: TGTGCCAGCAGCCCCTCCAACACCGGGGAGCTGTTTTTT
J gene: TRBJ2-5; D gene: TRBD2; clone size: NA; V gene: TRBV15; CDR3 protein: CATSGVAGETQYF; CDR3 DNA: TGTGCCACCAGCGGTGTAGCGGGTGAGACCCAGTACTTC
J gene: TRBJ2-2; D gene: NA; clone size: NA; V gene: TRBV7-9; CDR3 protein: CASSLGSGELFF; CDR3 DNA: TGTGCCAGCAGCTTAGGTTCCGGGGAGCTGTTTTTT
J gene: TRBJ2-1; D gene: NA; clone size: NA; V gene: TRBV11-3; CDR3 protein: CASSPGSLGKDEQFF; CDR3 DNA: TGTGCCAGCAGCCCCGGAAGTTTGGGGAAGGATGAGCAGTTCTTC
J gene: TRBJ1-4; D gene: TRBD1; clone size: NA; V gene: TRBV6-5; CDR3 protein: CASSPGQATNEKLFF; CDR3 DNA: TGTGCCAGCAGTCCGGGACAGGCAACTAATGAAAAACTGTTTTTT
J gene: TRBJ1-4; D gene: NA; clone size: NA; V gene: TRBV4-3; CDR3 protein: CASSQDREKLFF; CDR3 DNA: TGCGCCAGCAGCCAAGATCGGGAAAAACTGTTTTTT
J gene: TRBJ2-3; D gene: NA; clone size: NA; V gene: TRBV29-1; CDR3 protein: CSVEDLGSTGTQYF; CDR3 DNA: TGCAGCGTTGAAGATCTGGGAAGCACCGGTACGCAGTATTTT
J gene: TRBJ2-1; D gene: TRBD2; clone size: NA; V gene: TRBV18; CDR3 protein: CASSPPSGGGTSGEQFF; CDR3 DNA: TGTGCCAGCTCACCACCTTCCGGGGGGGGGACGTCGGGTGAGCAGTTCTTC
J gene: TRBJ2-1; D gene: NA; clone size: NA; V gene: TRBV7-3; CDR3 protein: CASSLGGVGNEQFF; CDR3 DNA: TGTGCCAGCAGCTTAGGCGGGGTAGGGAATGAGCAGTTCTTC
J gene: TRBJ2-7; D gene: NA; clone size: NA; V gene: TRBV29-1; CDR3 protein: CSVRTGPGEQYF; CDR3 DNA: TGCAGCGTGAGGACGGGGCCCGGCGAGCAGTACTTC
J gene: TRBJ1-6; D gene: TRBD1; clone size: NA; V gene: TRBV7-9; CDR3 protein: CASSLGQRFSPLHF; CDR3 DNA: TGTGCCAGCAGCCTGGGACAGAGATTTTCACCCCTCCACTTT
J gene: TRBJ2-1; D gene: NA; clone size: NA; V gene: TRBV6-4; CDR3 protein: CASSDLVRNEQFF; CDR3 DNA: TGTGCCAGCAGTGACTTAGTCAGGAATGAGCAGTTCTTC
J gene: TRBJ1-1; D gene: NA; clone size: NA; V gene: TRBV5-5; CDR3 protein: CASSFLGRRNTEAFF; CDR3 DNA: TGTGCCAGCAGCTTCTTGGGACGGAGGAACACTGAAGCTTTCTTT
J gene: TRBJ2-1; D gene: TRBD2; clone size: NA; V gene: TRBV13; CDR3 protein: CASSLGGRVYNEQFF; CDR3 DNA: TGTGCCAGCAGCTTAGGTGGGAGGGTTTACAATGAGCAGTTCTTC
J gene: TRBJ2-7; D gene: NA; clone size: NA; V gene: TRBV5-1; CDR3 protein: CASSQSPGLEQYF; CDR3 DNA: TGCGCCAGCAGCCAGTCACCGGGCCTGGAGCAGTACTTC
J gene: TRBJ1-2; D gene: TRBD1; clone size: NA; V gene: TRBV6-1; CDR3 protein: CASPGGTGGYYGYTF; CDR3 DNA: TGTGCCAGCCCAGGGGGTACAGGGGGATACTATGGCTACACCTTC
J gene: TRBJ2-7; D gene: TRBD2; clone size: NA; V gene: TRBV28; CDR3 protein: CASSLSGIYYEQYF; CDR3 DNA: TGTGCCAGCAGTTTAAGCGGGATTTACTACGAGCAGTACTTC
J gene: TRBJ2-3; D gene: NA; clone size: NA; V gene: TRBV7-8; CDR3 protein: CASSLPDTDTQYF; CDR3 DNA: TGTGCCAGCAGCTTACCGGACACAGATACGCAGTATTTT
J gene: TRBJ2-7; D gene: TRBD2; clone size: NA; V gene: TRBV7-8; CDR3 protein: CASSSGLAGAESYEQYF; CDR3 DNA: TGTGCCAGCAGCTCAGGACTAGCGGGAGCGGAGTCCTACGAGCAGTACTTC